Below, 17 T cell receptor beta chains from the same sample are listed, as sequenced in a study of beta chain features in type 1 diabetes. Isolated RNA was reverse transcribed in full, so expressed TCRB transcripts were sequenced. The assay was immunoSEQ multiplex PCR, and TCRdb's table has in-frame clones only and misses some. This sample has about 350,000 clones, with roughly 21% found just once. Sequencing used naive CD4+ T cells from blood. The receptors originated from a woman aged 18-29 years in good health.

J is TRBJ2-1 and V is TRBV7-2, with 10 bases matching TRBD2. The CDR3 totals 16 residues. V was pared by 5 bases and J by 9 bases, with 13 bases of the junction left unmatched. Germline CDR1 SGHTA, CDR2 FQGNSA. The CDR3 nucleotides read TGTGCCAGCAGCCCCCGTCAGAGCGGGGGGGCAAGTGAGCAGTTCTTC. Translated, it gives CASSPRQSGGASEQFF. Drawing the rest from reference TRBV7-2 and TRBJ2-1, the complete variable domain is GAGVSQSPSNKVTEKGKDVELRCDPISGHTALYWYRQSLGQGLEFLIYFQGNSAPDKSGLPSDRFSAERTGGSVSTLTIQRTQQEDSAVYLCASSPRQSGGASEQFFGPGTRLTVL.

The V gene is TRBV30, the J gene TRBJ2-6, with no clear D. This CDR3 is 15 amino acids long. Germline V gene lookup returns CDR1 GTSNPN and CDR2 SVGIG (reference sequence). V was pared by 0 bases and J by 1 base, with 7 bases between. The CDR3 spells CAWSVVRSGANVLTF. DNA for the CDR3: TGTGCCTGGAGTGTAGTGCGATCTGGGGCCAACGTCCTGACTTTC.

A few counts support this clone. This rearrangement joins TRBV27 to TRBJ2-7; D call uncertain. The germline V gene has CDR1 MNHEY and CDR2 SMNVEV (reference sequence). The CDR3 loop spans 11 amino acids. The ends were cut back, 3 bases at V and 6 bases at J, with 6 bases in the middle. The CDR3 DNA follows: TGTGCCAGCAGTTTGGCTGGCGAGCAGTACTTC. It encodes CASSLAGEQYF.

This chain connects TRBV30 to TRBJ2-1, with 7 positions matching TRBD2. This CDR3 spans 15 amino acids. V dropped 1 base and J dropped 4; count of bases not matched to a gene: 7. Germline V CDR1 and CDR2: GTSNPN, SVGIG (reference sequence). CDR3 in amino acids: CAWSGGGLSYNEQFF. The CDR3 region has the DNA TGTGCCTGGAGTGGGGGGGGGTTAAGTTACAATGAGCAGTTCTTC.

The rearrangement joins TRBV6-5 to TRBJ2-4, with a possible D match to TRBD1 (6 bases). This CDR3 is built from 14 residues. Deletions cut 5 bases from V and 6 bases from J, with 14 bases between. Germline lookup yields CDR1 MNHEY and CDR2 SVGAGI. The CDR3 bases are TGTGCCAGCAGTCTCGACAGGCCCCCAAACATTCAGTACTTC. Its protein product is CASSLDRPPNIQYF.

This clone appeared a few times. J is TRBJ2-7 and V is TRBV29-1; 7 positions match TRBD1. Trimming cost V 5 bases and J 2 bases; bases outside gene matches: 6. There are 13 residues in the CDR3. CDR1 and CDR2 from the germline V gene are SQVTM and ANQGSEA. The CDR3 loop reads CSVSRGITYEQYF. CDR3 bases: TGCAGCGTTTCCAGGGGGATCACCTACGAGCAGTACTTC.

This clone came up once. The V call is TRBV11-2, the J call TRBJ1-2; D unresolved. Germline V gives CDR1 SGHAT, CDR2 FQNNGV. Trimming took 1 base from V and 3 from J, leaving 6 bases between them. The CDR3 loop spans 13 amino acids. The CDR3 region has the DNA TGTGCCAGCAGCTTAGGCCCGGACTATGGCTACACCTTC. Amino acid sequence: CASSLGPDYGYTF.

The chain couples TRBV7-9 to TRBJ2-3; 10 nucleotides agree with TRBD1. CDR1 is SEHNR, CDR2 FQNEAQ, per germline (reference sequence). There are 17 residues in the CDR3. After removal of 2 bases from V and 3 bases from J, the junction contained 8 bases not matched to a gene. Here the CDR3 reads CASSLSSTGGTTDTQYF. The CDR3 DNA follows: TGTGCCAGCAGCTTATCTTCGACAGGGGGCACGACAGATACGCAGTATTTT.

This clone was found a few times. This chain links TRBV7-6 with TRBJ2-1; 9 nucleotides line up with TRBD2. This CDR3 has 15 amino acids. Germline CDR1 is SGHVS and CDR2 is FNYEAQ. V lost 1 base, J lost 8 bases, and 6 bases stayed unmatched. CDR3 sequence (DNA): TGTGCCAGCAGCTTAGTGGGCGGGAGGGAGTATGAGCAGTTCTTC. Residues: CASSLVGGREYEQFF.

This clone was seen a handful of times. The V call is TRBV29-1, the J call TRBJ2-1; D gene ambiguous. Trimming took off 5 bases at V and 2 bases at J, with 16 bases between the two ends. The CDR3 spans 15 residues. CDR1 and CDR2 (germline): SQVTM, ANQGSEA. This chain's CDR3 is CSVRSELGPYNEQFF. CDR3 in DNA: TGCAGCGTTCGGAGCGAATTGGGTCCCTACAATGAGCAGTTCTTC.

This clone was recorded a few times. The DNA of the CDR3 is TGTGCCAGCAGCTCAGGACAGGTCAAAAACATTCAGTACTTC. Protein sequence: CASSSGQVKNIQYF. This chain connects TRBV11-3 to TRBJ2-4; 7 bases agree with TRBD1. Germline trimming cut 4 bases from V and 3 bases from J; bases unmatched to any gene: 3. Germline CDR1 and CDR2: SGHNT and YENEEA. The CDR3 has 14 amino acids.

The J gene is TRBJ2-7, the V gene TRBV7-2, with D possibly TRBD2 on 6 matching bases. CDR1 and CDR2 from the germline V gene are SGHTA and FQGNSA. Trimming removed 8 bases from V and 0 bases from J, with 14 bases in between. This CDR3 region has 14 residues. CDR3 coding DNA: TGTGCCAGCGGCGGGGCGGGGAGCTCCTACGAGCAGTACTTC. It translates to CASGGAGSSYEQYF. The full variable domain, its missing parts supplied by reference TRBV7-2 and TRBJ2-7, is GAGVSQSPSNKVTEKGKDVELRCDPISGHTALYWYRQSLGQGLEFLIYFQGNSAPDKSGLPSDRFSAERTGGSVSTLTIQRTQQEDSAVYLCASGGAGSSYEQYFGPGTRLTVT.

The sample holds a few counts of this clone. CDR3 DNA sequence: TGTAGCTGCCTTCCAGCGGCTTTCTTT. Residues: CSCLPAAFF. J is TRBJ1-1 and V is TRBV30; D is unclear. The CDR3 loop spans 9 amino acids. CDR1 is GTSNPN, CDR2 SVGIG, per germline (reference sequence).

This clone was counted between two and nine times. The chain is built from TRBV11-2 and TRBJ2-3, with a weak D call TRBD1 (6 bases). The CDR3 extends over 14 amino acids. The ends were cut back, 5 bases at V and 2 bases at J, with 11 bases in the middle. Germline values: CDR1 SGHAT, CDR2 FQNNGV. CDR3 in DNA: TGTGCCAGCAGCATGGACAGACCCACAGATACGCAGTATTTT. Its translation: CASSMDRPTDTQYF.

The chain combines TRBV6-1 with TRBJ2-7, with D possibly being TRBD1 (6 bases). V was shortened by 6 bases and J by 3 bases, with 12 bases between the two germline ends. This CDR3 has 13 residues. The germline CDR1 and CDR2 sequences are MNHNS and SASEGT. Here the CDR3 DNA reads TGTGCCAGCAGAGGGGACATCCGCTACGAGCAGTACTTC. Residues: CASRGDIRYEQYF.

The CDR3 region has the DNA TGTGCCAGCAGCGAAACAGGGGGCACTGAAGCTTTCTTT. Protein: CASSETGGTEAFF. The chain uses TRBV7-9 and TRBJ1-1; 8 bases align to TRBD1. Germline V gene sequence: CDR1 SEHNR, CDR2 FQNEAQ (reference sequence). V shed 5 bases, J shed 4 bases, and the junction held 3 bases outside the gene matches. The CDR3 is 13 residues long. The whole variable domain, remainder taken from reference TRBV7-9 and TRBJ1-1, is DTGVSQNPRHKITKRGQNVTFRCDPISEHNRLYWYRQTLGQGPEFLTYFQNEAQLEKSRLLSDRFSAERPKGSFSTLEIQRTEQGDSAMYLCASSETGGTEAFFGQGTRLTVV.

This clone was found a few times. The chain recombines TRBV9 with TRBJ1-2; no clear D gene. Germline V gene lookup returns CDR1 SGDLS and CDR2 YYNGEE. Trimming cost V 3 bases and J 8 bases, with 8 bases left between them. The length of the CDR3 is 11 residues. The CDR3 sequence: CASSAPGGYTF. The CDR3 bases are TGTGCCAGCAGCGCCCCCGGGGGCTACACCTTC.